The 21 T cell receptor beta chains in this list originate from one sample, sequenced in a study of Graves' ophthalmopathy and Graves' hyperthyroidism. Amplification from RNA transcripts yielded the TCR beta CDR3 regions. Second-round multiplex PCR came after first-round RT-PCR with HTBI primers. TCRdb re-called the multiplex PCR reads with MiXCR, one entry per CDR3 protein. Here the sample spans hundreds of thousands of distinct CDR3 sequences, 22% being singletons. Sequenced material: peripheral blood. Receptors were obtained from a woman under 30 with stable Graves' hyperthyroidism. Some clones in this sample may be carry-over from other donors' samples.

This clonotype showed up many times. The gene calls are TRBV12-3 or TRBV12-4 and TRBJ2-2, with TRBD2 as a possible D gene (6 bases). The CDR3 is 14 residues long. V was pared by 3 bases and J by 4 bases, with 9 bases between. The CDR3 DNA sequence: TGTGCCAGCAGTTTTGCGGGGTTCACCGGGGAGCTGTTTTTT. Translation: CASSFAGFTGELFF.

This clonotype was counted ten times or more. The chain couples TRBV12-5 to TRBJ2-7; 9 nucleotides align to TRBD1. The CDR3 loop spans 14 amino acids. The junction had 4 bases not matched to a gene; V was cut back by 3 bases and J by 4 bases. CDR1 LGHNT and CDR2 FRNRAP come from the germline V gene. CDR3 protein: CASGLRQGGYEQYF. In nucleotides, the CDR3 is TGTGCTAGTGGTTTAAGACAGGGGGGGTACGAGCAGTACTTC.

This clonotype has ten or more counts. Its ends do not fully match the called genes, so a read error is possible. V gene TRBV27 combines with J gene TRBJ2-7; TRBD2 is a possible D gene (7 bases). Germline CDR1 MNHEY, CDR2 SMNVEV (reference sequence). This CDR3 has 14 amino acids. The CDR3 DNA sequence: TGTGCCGGCAGCCCCTTTGAAGGGAGGGGGGAGCAGTACTTC. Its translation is CAGSPFEGRGEQYF.

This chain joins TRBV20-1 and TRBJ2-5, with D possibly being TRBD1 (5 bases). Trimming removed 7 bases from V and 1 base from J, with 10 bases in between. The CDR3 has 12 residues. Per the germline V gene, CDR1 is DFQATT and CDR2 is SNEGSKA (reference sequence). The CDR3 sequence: CSGGYLQETQYF. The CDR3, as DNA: TGCAGTGGGGGCTATCTCCAAGAGACCCAGTACTTC.

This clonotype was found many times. The CDR3 protein is CSVAEGQGNSPLHF. The CDR3 nucleotides are TGCAGCGTCGCCGAGGGACAGGGCAATTCACCCCTCCACTTT. The chain is built from TRBV29-1 and TRBJ1-6, with 9 bases matching TRBD1. The germline gives CDR1 SQVTM, CDR2 ANQGSEA. With 6 bases clipped from V and 7 bases from J, the junction kept 7 bases outside the gene matches. This CDR3 contains 14 residues. Full variable domain (missing parts from reference TRBV29-1 and TRBJ1-6): SAVISQKPSRDICQRGTSLTIQCQVDSQVTMMFWYRQQPGQSLTLIATANQGSEATYESGFVIDKFPISRPNLTFSTLTVSNMSPEDSSIYLCSVAEGQGNSPLHFGNGTRLTVT.

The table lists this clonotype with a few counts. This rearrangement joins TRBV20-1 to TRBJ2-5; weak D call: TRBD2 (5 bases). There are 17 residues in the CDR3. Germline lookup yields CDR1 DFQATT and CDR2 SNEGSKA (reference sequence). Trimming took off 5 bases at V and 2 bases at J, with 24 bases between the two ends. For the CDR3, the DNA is TGCAGTGCTTCCCTACGGGAACCCAGTAATTCGCAAGAGACCCAGTACTTC. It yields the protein CSASLREPSNSQETQYF.

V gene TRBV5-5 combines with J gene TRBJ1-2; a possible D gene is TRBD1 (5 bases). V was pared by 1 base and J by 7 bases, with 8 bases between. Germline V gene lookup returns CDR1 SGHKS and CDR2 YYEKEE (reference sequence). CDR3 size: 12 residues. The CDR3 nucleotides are TGTGCCAGCAGCTTGATGGGGGTTGGCTACACCTTC. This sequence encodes CASSLMGVGYTF.

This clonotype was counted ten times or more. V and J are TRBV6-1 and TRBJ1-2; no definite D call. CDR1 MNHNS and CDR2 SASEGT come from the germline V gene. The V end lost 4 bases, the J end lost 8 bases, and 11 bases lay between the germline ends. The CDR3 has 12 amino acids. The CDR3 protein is CASSGPTGGYTF. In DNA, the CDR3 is TGTGCCAGCAGTGGGCCCACGGGAGGCTACACCTTC.

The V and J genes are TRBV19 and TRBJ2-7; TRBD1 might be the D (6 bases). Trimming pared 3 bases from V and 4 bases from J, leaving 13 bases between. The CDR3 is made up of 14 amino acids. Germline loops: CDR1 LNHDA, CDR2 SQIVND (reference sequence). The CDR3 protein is CASSIGQPFYEQYF. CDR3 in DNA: TGTGCCAGTAGTATCGGACAGCCCTTTTACGAGCAGTACTTC. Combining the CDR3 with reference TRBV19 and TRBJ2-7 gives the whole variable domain DGGITQSPKYLFRKEGQNVTLSCEQNLNHDAMYWYRQDPGQGLRLIYYSQIVNDFQKGDIAEGYSVSREKKESFPLTVTSAQKNPTAFYLCASSIGQPFYEQYFGPGTRLTVT.

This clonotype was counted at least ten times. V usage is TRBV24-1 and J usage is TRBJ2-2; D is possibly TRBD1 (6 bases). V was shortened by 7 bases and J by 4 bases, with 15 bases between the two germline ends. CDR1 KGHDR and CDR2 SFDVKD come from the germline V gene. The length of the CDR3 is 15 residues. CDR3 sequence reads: CATSGITGSTGELFF. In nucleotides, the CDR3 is TGTGCCACCAGCGGGATAACAGGGAGCACCGGGGAGCTGTTTTTT.

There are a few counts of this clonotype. Here the CDR3 DNA reads TGTGCCAGCAGTGAGGCCCTGAATCAGCCCCAGCATTTT. It codes for CASSEALNQPQHF. V and J are TRBV2 and TRBJ1-5, with unresolved D. The CDR3 spans 13 residues. V lost 3 bases and J 4 bases, leaving 7 bases between the germline ends. The germline V gene encodes CDR1 SNHLY and CDR2 FYNNEI.

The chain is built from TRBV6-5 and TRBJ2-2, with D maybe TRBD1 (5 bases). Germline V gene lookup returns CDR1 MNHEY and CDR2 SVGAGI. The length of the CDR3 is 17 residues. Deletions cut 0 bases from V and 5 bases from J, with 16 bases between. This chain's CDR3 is CASSYSGQGPGTGELFF. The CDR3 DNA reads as TGTGCCAGCAGTTACTCAGGTCAGGGCCCCGGAACCGGGGAGCTGTTTTTT.

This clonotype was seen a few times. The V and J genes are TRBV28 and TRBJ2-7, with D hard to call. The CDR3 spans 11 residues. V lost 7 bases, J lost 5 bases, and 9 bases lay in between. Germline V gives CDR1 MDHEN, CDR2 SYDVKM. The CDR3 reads CASKRTDEQYF. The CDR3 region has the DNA TGTGCCAGCAAACGGACGGACGAGCAGTACTTC.

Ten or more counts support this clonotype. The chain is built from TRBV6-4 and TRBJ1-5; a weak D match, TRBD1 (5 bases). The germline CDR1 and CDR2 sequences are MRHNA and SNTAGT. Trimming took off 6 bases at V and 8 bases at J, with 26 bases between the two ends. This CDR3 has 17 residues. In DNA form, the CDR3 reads TGTGCCAGCAGGATGCTGGGGGGTTCAACGAAAGAGAAGCCCCAGCATTTT. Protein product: CASRMLGGSTKEKPQHF.

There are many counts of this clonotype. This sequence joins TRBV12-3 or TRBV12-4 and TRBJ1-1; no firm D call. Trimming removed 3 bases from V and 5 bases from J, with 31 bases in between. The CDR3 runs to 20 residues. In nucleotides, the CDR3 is TGTGCCAGCAGTTTTAAAAGCCCGACCGGGGTCAGGTCGACGGGAACTGAAGCTTTCTTT. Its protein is CASSFKSPTGVRSTGTEAFF.

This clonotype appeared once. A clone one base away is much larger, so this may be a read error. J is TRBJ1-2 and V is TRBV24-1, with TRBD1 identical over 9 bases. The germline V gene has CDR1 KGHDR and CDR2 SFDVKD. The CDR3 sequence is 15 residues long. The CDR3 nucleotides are TGTGCCACCAGTGGCCCGGGACAGGGATACTATGGCTTCACCTTC. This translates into CATSGPGQGYYGFTF.

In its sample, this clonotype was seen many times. The CDR3 nucleotides read TGTGCCAGCAGTCTGACCGGGACAGCCTATGGCTACACCTTC. Translation: CASSLTGTAYGYTF. The V call is TRBV7-2, the J call TRBJ1-2, with 7 bases that match TRBD1. Germline loops: CDR1 SGHTA, CDR2 FQGNSA. The CDR3 sequence is 14 residues long. V dropped 6 bases and J dropped 4; count of bases not matched to a gene: 8.

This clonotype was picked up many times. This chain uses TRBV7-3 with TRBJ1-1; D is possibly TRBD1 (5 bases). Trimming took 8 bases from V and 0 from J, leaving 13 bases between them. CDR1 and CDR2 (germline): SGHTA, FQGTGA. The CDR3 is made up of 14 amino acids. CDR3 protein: CASREGLMNTEAFF. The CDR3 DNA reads TGTGCCAGCCGTGAGGGACTGATGAACACTGAAGCTTTCTTT.

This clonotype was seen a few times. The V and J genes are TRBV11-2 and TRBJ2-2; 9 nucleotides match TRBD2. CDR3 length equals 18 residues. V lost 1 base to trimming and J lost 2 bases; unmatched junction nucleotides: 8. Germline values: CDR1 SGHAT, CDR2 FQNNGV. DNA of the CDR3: TGTGCCAGCAGCTTAGGATGGAGCGGGGGGCTCAACACCGGGGAGCTGTTTTTT. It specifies CASSLGWSGGLNTGELFF. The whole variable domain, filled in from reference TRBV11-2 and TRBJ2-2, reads EAGVAQSPRYKIIEKRQSVAFWCNPISGHATLYWYQQILGQGPKLLIQFQNNGVVDDSQLPKDRFSAERLKGVDSTLKIQPAKLEDSAVYLCASSLGWSGGLNTGELFFGEGSRLTVL.

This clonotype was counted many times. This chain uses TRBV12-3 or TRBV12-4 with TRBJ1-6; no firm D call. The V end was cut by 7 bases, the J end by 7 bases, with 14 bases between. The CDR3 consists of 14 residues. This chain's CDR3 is CASTVGSFNSPLHF. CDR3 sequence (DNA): TGTGCCAGCACCGTGGGCAGCTTCAATTCACCCCTCCACTTT.

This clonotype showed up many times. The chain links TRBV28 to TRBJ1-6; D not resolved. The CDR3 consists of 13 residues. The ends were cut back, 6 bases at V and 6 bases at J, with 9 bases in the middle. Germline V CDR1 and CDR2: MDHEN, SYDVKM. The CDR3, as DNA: TGTGCCAGCAGAGCAGACCTTAATTCACCCCTCCACTTT. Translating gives CASRADLNSPLHF.